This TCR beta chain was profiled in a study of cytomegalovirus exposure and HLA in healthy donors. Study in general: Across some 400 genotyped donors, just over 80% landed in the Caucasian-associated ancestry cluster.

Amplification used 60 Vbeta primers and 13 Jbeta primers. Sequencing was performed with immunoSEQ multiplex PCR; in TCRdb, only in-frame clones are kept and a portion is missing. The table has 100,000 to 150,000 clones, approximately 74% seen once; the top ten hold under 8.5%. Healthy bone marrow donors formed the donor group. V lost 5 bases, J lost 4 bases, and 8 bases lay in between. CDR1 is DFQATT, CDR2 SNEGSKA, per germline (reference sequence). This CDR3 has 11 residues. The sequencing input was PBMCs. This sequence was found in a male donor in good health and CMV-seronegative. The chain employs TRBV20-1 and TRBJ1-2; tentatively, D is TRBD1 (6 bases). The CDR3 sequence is CSASDSYGYTF. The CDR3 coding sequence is TGCAGTGCTTCGGACAGCTATGGCTACACCTTC.